The rows below give T cell receptor beta chains drawn from one sample of a study of blood T cell repertoires in COVID-19. TCRdb keeps only in-frame clones here, not all; method: immunoSEQ multiplex PCR. The repertoire includes 150,000 or so clones, around four fifths of them detected once, and about 4.6% sits in the top ten. The specimen was PBMCs or T cells enriched from blood (not recorded which). The receptors here all came from a woman aged 50 to 65 who had recovered from COVID-19. Both conserved end residues are part of each CDR3. The D gene is left open where the match is weak. Size is stated for part of the rows, as once, few or many counts, or as a class when the clone is expanded.

TRBJ2-1,TRBD1,TRBV9,few,CASSVTGANYNEQFF,TGTGCCAGCAGCGTCACAGGGGCCAACTACAATGAGCAGTTCTTC
TRBJ2-5,-,TRBV5-4,-,CASSRGGRDETQYF,TGTGCCAGCAGCCGAGGGGGACGCGATGAGACCCAGTACTTC
TRBJ1-6,-,TRBV11-3,few,CASSLGSRVHSPLHF,TGTGCCAGCAGCTTAGGATCCAGGGTGCATTCACCCCTCCACTTT
TRBJ2-2,-,TRBV29-1,once,CSVSSGSPELFF,TGCAGCGTCAGCTCGGGGAGTCCAGAGCTGTTTTTT
TRBJ1-2,TRBD1,TRBV19,-,CASSFSWTGSAGYTF,TGTGCCAGTAGTTTCTCCTGGACAGGGAGTGCCGGCTACACCTTC
TRBJ2-2,-,TRBV28,-,CASWGVGFTGELFF,TGTGCCAGTTGGGGAGTCGGATTCACCGGGGAGCTGTTTTTT
TRBJ1-2,-,TRBV9,-,CASSAGGVYYGYTF,TGTGCCAGCAGCGCGGGAGGGGTCTACTATGGCTACACCTTC
TRBJ2-2,-,TRBV20-1,few,CSANRAGELFF,TGCAGTGCTAACAGGGCCGGGGAGCTGTTTTTT
TRBJ2-1,-,TRBV5-1,few,CASSPDSTYNEQFF,TGCGCCAGCAGCCCGGACTCTACCTACAATGAGCAGTTCTTC
TRBJ1-2,-,TRBV19,-,CASSIFGTGGYTF,TGTGCCAGTAGTATATTCGGCACAGGGGGCTACACCTTC
TRBJ2-2,-,TRBV12-3/TRBV12-4,-,CASSRGTGELFF,TGTGCCAGCAGTCGGGGAACCGGGGAGCTGTTTTTT
TRBJ2-3,TRBD2,TRBV6-1,-,CASSDLLIAGLTDTQYF,TGTGCCAGCAGTGACCTCCTAATAGCGGGGTTGACAGATACGCAGTATTTT
TRBJ2-3,TRBD2,TRBV3-1/TRBV3-2,-,CASSQEGLAGGGTDTQYF,TGTGCCAGCAGCCAAGAGGGACTAGCGGGGGGGGGCACAGATACGCAGTATTTT
TRBJ2-1,TRBD1,TRBV11-2,-,CASSYLDREFYNEQFF,TGTGCCAGCAGCTACCTAGACAGGGAGTTTTACAATGAGCAGTTCTTC
TRBJ2-5,TRBD2,TRBV19,-,CASSIPTSLGGETQYF,TGTGCCAGTAGTATACCGACCTCGCTGGGAGGGGAGACCCAGTACTTC
TRBJ2-1,TRBD2,TRBV10-1,-,CASSRAGGNEQFF,TGCGCCAGCAGCAGAGCGGGGGGGAATGAGCAGTTCTTC
TRBJ2-6,-,TRBV5-1,-,CASSLGATGANVLTF,TGCGCCAGCAGCTTGGGGGCTACCGGGGCCAACGTCCTGACTTTC
TRBJ1-2,TRBD1,TRBV27,-,CASSLSGGQVLRYTF,TGTGCCAGCAGTTTATCGGGGGGACAGGTGTTGCGCTACACCTTC
TRBJ2-5,TRBD1,TRBV7-6,-,CASSWEDRAQETQYF,TGTGCCAGCAGCTGGGAAGACAGGGCCCAAGAGACCCAGTACTTC
TRBJ2-1,-,TRBV4-1,-,CASSQEEGQYNEQFF,TGCGCCAGCAGCCAAGAAGAAGGACAATACAATGAGCAGTTCTTC
TRBJ1-2,-,TRBV19,-,CASSIEGGTGYTF,TGTGCCAGTAGTATAGAGGGAGGGACTGGCTACACCTTC
TRBJ1-6,-,TRBV11-3,-,CASSLTGWGGSPLHF,TGTGCCAGCAGCTTAACGGGCTGGGGGGGTTCACCCCTCCACTTT
TRBJ1-2,TRBD1,TRBV7-9,-,CASSPHVDRFNYGYTF,TGTGCCAGCAGCCCGCACGTGGACAGGTTCAACTATGGCTACACCTTC
TRBJ2-2,-,TRBV5-1,-,CASSLVDRDTGELFF,TGCGCCAGCAGCTTGGTCGACAGAGACACCGGGGAGCTGTTTTTT
TRBJ1-2,TRBD1,TRBV28,-,CASSLGTGGYGYTF,TGTGCCAGCAGTTTGGGAACAGGGGGGTATGGCTACACCTTC
TRBJ2-5,-,TRBV5-5,-,CASSLGALVKETQYF,TGTGCCAGCAGCTTGGGAGCACTAGTAAAGGAGACCCAGTACTTC
TRBJ2-6,-,TRBV30,-,CAWRESGANVLTF,TGTGCCTGGAGAGAGTCTGGGGCCAACGTCCTGACTTTC
TRBJ2-6,TRBD1,TRBV5-1,-,CASSPGTAGANVLTF,TGCGCCAGCAGCCCCGGGACAGCTGGGGCCAACGTCCTGACTTTC
TRBJ2-2,-,TRBV7-2,once,CASSLGSLNTGELFF,TGTGCCAGCAGCCTGGGCAGCTTGAACACCGGGGAGCTGTTTTTT
TRBJ1-4,TRBD1,TRBV5-5,-,CASSSWTGADEKLFF,TGTGCCAGCAGCTCTTGGACAGGGGCGGATGAAAAACTGTTTTTT
TRBJ1-1,-,TRBV6-5,few,CASSTGQLNTEAFF,TGTGCCAGCAGTACCGGACAGCTGAACACTGAAGCTTTCTTT
TRBJ1-2,-,TRBV6-5,-,CASGFYYGYTF,TGTGCTTCGGGTTTTTACTATGGCTACACCTTC
TRBJ2-3,TRBD2,TRBV4-2,-,CASKAGVTDTQYF,TGTGCCAGTAAAGCGGGGGTCACAGATACGCAGTATTTT
TRBJ2-3,-,TRBV9,-,CASSVGAGYGDTQYF,TGTGCCAGCAGCGTAGGGGCAGGGTATGGAGATACGCAGTATTTT
TRBJ1-1,TRBD1,TRBV7-2,-,CASSMTGVNTEAFF,TGTGCCAGCAGCATGACAGGGGTGAACACTGAAGCTTTCTTT
TRBJ1-2,TRBD1,TRBV7-8,few,CASSARGQGAYGYTF,TGTGCCAGCAGCGCCCGGGGACAGGGGGCGTATGGCTACACCTTC
TRBJ1-2,-,TRBV5-5,-,CASSLNSYGYTF,TGTGCCAGCAGCTTGAATAGCTATGGCTACACCTTC
TRBJ2-3,TRBD2,TRBV3-1/TRBV3-2,few,CASSPTSGSTDTQYF,TGTGCCAGCAGCCCCACTAGCGGAAGCACAGATACGCAGTATTTT
TRBJ1-1,-,TRBV11-2,once,CASSLRGPAEAFF,TGTGCCAGCAGCTTACGAGGGCCCGCTGAAGCTTTCTTT
TRBJ1-5,TRBD1,TRBV30,-,CACGQGASNQPQHF,TGTGCCTGTGGACAGGGGGCGAGCAATCAGCCCCAGCATTTT
TRBJ1-2,-,TRBV30,-,CAWSGHLGDYGYTF,TGTGCCTGGAGTGGGCACCTCGGGGACTATGGCTACACCTTC
TRBJ2-6,-,TRBV5-1,-,CASSSTYAGSLSGANVLTF,TGCGCCAGCAGCTCCACGTACGCGGGGTCCCTCTCTGGGGCCAACGTCCTGACTTTC
TRBJ2-3,-,TRBV28,-,CASSLFQSTDTQYF,TGTGCCAGCAGTTTATTTCAGAGCACAGATACGCAGTATTTT
TRBJ2-5,TRBD2,TRBV7-8,-,CASRLLAGGRETQYF,TGTGCCAGCAGGCTACTAGCGGGGGGTCGGGAGACCCAGTACTTC
TRBJ2-4,-,TRBV11-3,-,CASSLAQGLAKNIQYF,TGTGCCAGCAGCTTGGCCCAGGGGTTGGCCAAAAACATTCAGTACTTC
TRBJ2-1,-,TRBV3-1/TRBV3-2,once,CASSQFAANEQFF,TGTGCCAGCAGCCAATTTGCGGCGAATGAGCAGTTCTTC
TRBJ1-6,TRBD1,TRBV14,once,CASSQVGQGNSPLHF,TGTGCCAGCAGCCAAGTGGGACAGGGAAATTCACCCCTCCACTTT
TRBJ2-5,-,TRBV18,-,CASSPGRVPETQYF,TGTGCCAGCTCACCAGGGAGAGTCCCAGAGACCCAGTACTTC
TRBJ1-1,-,TRBV19,-,CASSTDRRNTEAFF,TGTGCCAGTAGTACCGACAGGCGGAACACTGAAGCTTTCTTT
TRBJ2-1,TRBD2,TRBV18,-,CASSPRTTGFGLAGVLNEQFF,TGTGCCAGCTCACCCCGAACGACAGGCTTCGGACTAGCGGGAGTTCTCAATGAGCAGTTCTTC
TRBJ2-1,TRBD2,TRBV5-4,-,CASSPNSGRAYNEQFF,TGTGCCAGCAGCCCGAATAGCGGGAGGGCCTACAATGAGCAGTTCTTC
TRBJ2-1,-,TRBV19,-,CASSITGYNEQFF,TGTGCCAGTAGTATAACCGGGTACAATGAGCAGTTCTTC
TRBJ1-3,TRBD1,TRBV30,-,CAWSPRDRGVYTIYF,TGTGCCTGGAGTCCCCGGGACAGGGGGGTTTACACCATATATTTT
TRBJ1-6,TRBD1,TRBV9,many,CASSVGLDRSNSPLHF,TGTGCCAGCAGCGTAGGGTTGGACAGGAGCAATTCACCCCTCCACTTT
TRBJ2-6,TRBD1,TRBV6-2/TRBV6-3,-,CASSGQVGSGSGANVLTF,TGTGCCAGCAGTGGACAGGTGGGGAGTGGATCTGGGGCCAACGTCCTGACTTTC
TRBJ2-5,TRBD1,TRBV3-1/TRBV3-2,-,CASSHFRTGQETQYF,TGTGCCAGCAGCCATTTCCGGACAGGCCAGGAGACCCAGTACTTC
TRBJ1-1,-,TRBV7-9,-,CASSLTNTEAFF,TGTGCCAGCAGCCTAACGAACACTGAAGCTTTCTTT